What follows are 13 T cell receptor beta chains derived from one specimen sequenced in a study of blood T cells in healthy people across ages. Next came a second PCR, run for about 7 to 12 cycles, which used a sample-barcoded 5' primer along with a J-beta primer mix. MiXCR was run by TCRdb on the 5' RACE reads, yielding one entry per CDR3 protein. The sample shows hundreds of thousands of distinct CDR3 sequences, around 25% of them seen only once. The same data also went into a second study, on T cells of mothers and their children.

Sequences were obtained from blood. All receptors derive from a boy under 18 in good health.

The chain recombines TRBV20-1 with TRBJ2-3; no clear D. The germline V gene encodes CDR1 DFQATT and CDR2 SNEGSKA (reference sequence). The CDR3 is 13 residues long. V was pared by 8 bases and J by 2 bases, with 14 bases between. The CDR3 sequence: CSPTFPPTDTQYF. The CDR3 DNA follows: TGCAGTCCGACTTTCCCACCCACAGATACGCAGTATTTT.

V is TRBV4-1 and J is TRBJ2-3; 7 bases are a match to TRBD2. The J segment lost 4 bases and the V segment lost 1 base, leaving 5 bases of the junction unmatched. CDR1 and CDR2 (germline): MGHRA, YSYEKL. This CDR3 is 15 amino acids long. Here the CDR3 reads CASSQGTSVADTQYF. For the CDR3, the DNA is TGCGCCAGCAGCCAAGGGACTAGTGTGGCAGATACGCAGTATTTT.

This clonotype showed up just a few times. The chain joins TRBV20-1 to TRBJ1-5, with a possible D match to TRBD1 (6 bases). This CDR3 contains 13 residues. V was clipped by 4 bases and J by 4 bases, with 11 bases between them. Germline V gene sequence: CDR1 DFQATT, CDR2 SNEGSKA (reference sequence). For the CDR3, the DNA is TGCAGTGCTATGGGGGGGCCTAATCAGCCCCAGCATTTT. Protein product: CSAMGGPNQPQHF.

This chain uses TRBV2 with TRBJ2-7, with 7 bases fitting TRBD2. Trimming took 3 bases from V and 3 from J; bases not matched to a gene: 8. CDR1 SNHLY and CDR2 FYNNEI come from the germline V gene. CDR3 length: 15 residues. The CDR3 protein is CASSDGGDGYYEQYF. CDR3 DNA sequence: TGTGCCAGCAGTGATGGGGGGGACGGATACTACGAGCAGTACTTC.

The chain couples TRBV7-9 to TRBJ2-7; D remains ambiguous. The germline V gene encodes CDR1 SEHNR and CDR2 FQNEAQ (reference sequence). The CDR3 has 13 residues. The ends were cut back, 2 bases at V and 5 bases at J, with 10 bases in the middle. The CDR3 region is CASSLMGSHEQYF. For the CDR3, the DNA is TGTGCCAGCAGCTTAATGGGGTCCCACGAGCAGTACTTC.

V usage is TRBV6-5 and J usage is TRBJ2-3; the match to TRBD1 covers 9 bases. The J segment lost 1 base and the V segment lost 8 bases, leaving 7 bases of the junction unmatched. Germline CDR1 is MNHEY and CDR2 is SVGAGI. The CDR3 extends over 15 amino acids. CDR3: CASQLRDRGTDTQYF. The CDR3 DNA reads TGTGCCAGCCAACTCCGGGACAGGGGCACAGATACGCAGTATTTT.

V usage is TRBV7-6 and J usage is TRBJ2-5; 11 nucleotides align to TRBD2. The CDR3 has 15 residues. V lost 5 bases to trimming and J lost 5 bases; unmatched junction nucleotides: 7. Germline assignment: CDR1 SGHVS and CDR2 FNYEAQ. The CDR3 loop is CASSATSGRGETQYF. Written as DNA, the CDR3 is TGTGCCAGCAGCGCTACTAGCGGGAGAGGCGAGACCCAGTACTTC.

This chain joins TRBV19 and TRBJ1-1; D gene ambiguous. CDR1 is LNHDA, CDR2 SQIVND, per germline (reference sequence). CDR3 length equals 14 residues. The V end was cut by 1 base, the J end by 4 bases, with 10 bases between. CDR3 coding DNA: TGTGCCAGTAGTATAGGTACAGTTCCCACTGAAGCTTTCTTT. Amino acid sequence: CASSIGTVPTEAFF.

This clonotype was counted between two and nine times. The chain joins TRBV25-1 to TRBJ2-7; tentatively, D is TRBD2 (6 bases). Germline assignment: CDR1 MGHDK and CDR2 SYGVNS. This CDR3 is built from 13 residues. The V end was cut by 2 bases, the J end by 5 bases, with 10 bases between. The CDR3 is CASSETGDNEQYF. The DNA of the CDR3 is TGTGCCAGCAGTGAAACGGGGGATAACGAGCAGTACTTC.

The rearrangement links TRBV27 to TRBJ2-1; 7 nucleotides agree with TRBD2. The trim removed 0 bases at V and 0 bases at J, leaving 2 bases unmatched. CDR3 size: 16 residues. Germline loops: CDR1 MNHEY, CDR2 SMNVEV (reference sequence). The CDR3 here is CASSLSVAGSYNEQFF. For the CDR3, the DNA is TGTGCCAGCAGTTTATCTGTAGCGGGCTCCTACAATGAGCAGTTCTTC.

There are a few counts of this clonotype. V usage is TRBV21-1 and J usage is TRBJ1-5. TRBV21-1 is a pseudogene segment. This CDR3 is built from 16 residues. The CDR3 DNA is TGTGCCAGCAGCAACCCTCGTGGGAAGAGCAATCAGCCCCAGCATTTT. Translated, it gives CASSNPRGKSNQPQHF.

The chain links TRBV4-1 to TRBJ2-1; D possibly uses TRBD1 or TRBD2 (5 bases each). The germline V gene encodes CDR1 MGHRA and CDR2 YSYEKL. This CDR3 spans 16 amino acids. The germline V and J ends were trimmed by 2 bases and 8 bases, with 19 bases remaining between them. DNA of the CDR3: TGCGCCAGCAGCCAATCCCGGGACCCCGGGGTAGATGAGCAGTTCTTC. It yields the protein CASSQSRDPGVDEQFF.

A note on this clonotype: A read error may produce the germline difference seen at one junction end. The chain recombines TRBV5-5 with TRBJ2-7, with 10 bases aligning to TRBD1. The germline V gene encodes CDR1 SGHKS and CDR2 YYEKEE (reference sequence). This CDR3 is built from 15 residues. The chain's CDR3 is CVSSQDPGQGREQYF. The CDR3 DNA is TGTGTCAGCAGCCAGGACCCGGGACAGGGGAGAGAGCAGTACTTC.